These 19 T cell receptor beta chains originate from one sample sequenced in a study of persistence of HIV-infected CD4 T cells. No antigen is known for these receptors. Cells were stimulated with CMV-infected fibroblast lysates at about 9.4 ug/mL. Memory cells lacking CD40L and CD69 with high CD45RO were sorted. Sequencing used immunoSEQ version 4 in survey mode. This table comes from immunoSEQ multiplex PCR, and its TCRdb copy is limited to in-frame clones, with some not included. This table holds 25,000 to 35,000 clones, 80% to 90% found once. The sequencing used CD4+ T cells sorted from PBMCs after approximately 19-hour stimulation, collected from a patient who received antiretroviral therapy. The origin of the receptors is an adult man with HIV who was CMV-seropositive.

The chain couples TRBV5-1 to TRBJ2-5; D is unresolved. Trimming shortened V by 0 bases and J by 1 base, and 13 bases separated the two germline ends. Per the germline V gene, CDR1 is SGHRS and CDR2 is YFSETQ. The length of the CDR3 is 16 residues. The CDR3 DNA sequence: TGCGCCAGCAGCTTGGGGCACCATTCAGCCCAAGAGACCCAGTACTTC. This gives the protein CASSLGHHSAQETQYF.

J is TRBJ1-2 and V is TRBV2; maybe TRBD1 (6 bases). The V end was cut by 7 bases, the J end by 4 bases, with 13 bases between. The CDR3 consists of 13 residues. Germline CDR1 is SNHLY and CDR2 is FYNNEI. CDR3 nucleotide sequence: TGTGCCAGCAACTGGGACAATTCCTATGGCTACACCTTC. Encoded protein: CASNWDNSYGYTF.

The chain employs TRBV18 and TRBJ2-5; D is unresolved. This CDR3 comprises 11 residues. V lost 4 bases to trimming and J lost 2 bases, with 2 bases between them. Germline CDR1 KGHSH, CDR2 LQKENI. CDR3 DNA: TGTGCCAGCTCACGACAAGAGACCCAGTACTTC. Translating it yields CASSRQETQYF.

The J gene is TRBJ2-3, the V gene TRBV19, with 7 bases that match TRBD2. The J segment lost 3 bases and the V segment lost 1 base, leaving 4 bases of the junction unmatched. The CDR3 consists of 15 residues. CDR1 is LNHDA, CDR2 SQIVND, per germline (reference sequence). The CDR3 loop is CASSIGSGPTDTQYF. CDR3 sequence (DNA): TGTGCCAGTAGTATAGGTAGCGGGCCGACAGATACGCAGTATTTT. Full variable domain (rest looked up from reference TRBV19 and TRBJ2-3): DGGITQSPKYLFRKEGQNVTLSCEQNLNHDAMYWYRQDPGQGLRLIYYSQIVNDFQKGDIAEGYSVSREKKESFPLTVTSAQKNPTAFYLCASSIGSGPTDTQYFGPGTRLTVL.

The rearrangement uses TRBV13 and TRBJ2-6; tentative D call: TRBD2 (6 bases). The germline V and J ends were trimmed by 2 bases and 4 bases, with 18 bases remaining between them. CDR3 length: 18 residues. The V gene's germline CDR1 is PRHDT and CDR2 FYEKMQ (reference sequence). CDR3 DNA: TGTGCCAGCAGCTTAAGGGCCCCCCGCGCGGGGGGGGCCAACGTCCTGACTTTC. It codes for CASSLRAPRAGGANVLTF.

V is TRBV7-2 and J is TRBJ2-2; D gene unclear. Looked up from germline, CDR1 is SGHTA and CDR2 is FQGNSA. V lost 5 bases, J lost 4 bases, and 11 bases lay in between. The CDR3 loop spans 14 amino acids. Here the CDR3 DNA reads TGTGCCAGCAGCCCCGTTTCGGGCACCGGGGAGCTGTTTTTT. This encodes CASSPVSGTGELFF.

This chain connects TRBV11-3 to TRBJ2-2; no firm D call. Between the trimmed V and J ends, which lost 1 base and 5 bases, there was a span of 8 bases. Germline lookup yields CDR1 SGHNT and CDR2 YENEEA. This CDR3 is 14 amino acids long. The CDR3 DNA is TGTGCCAGCAGCTTAGCTGGCAATACCGGGGAGCTGTTTTTT. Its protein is CASSLAGNTGELFF.

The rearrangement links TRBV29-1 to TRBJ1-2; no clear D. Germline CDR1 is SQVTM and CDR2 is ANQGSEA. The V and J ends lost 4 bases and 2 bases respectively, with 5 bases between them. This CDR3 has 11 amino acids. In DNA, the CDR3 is TGCAGCGTTGGGAAGAACTATGGCTACACCTTC. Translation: CSVGKNYGYTF.

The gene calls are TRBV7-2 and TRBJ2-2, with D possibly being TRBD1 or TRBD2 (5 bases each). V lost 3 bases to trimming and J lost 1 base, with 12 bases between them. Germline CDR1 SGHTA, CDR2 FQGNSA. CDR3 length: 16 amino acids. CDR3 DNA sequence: TGTGCCAGCAGCTTCTCCGGGACCCTGAACACCGGGGAGCTGTTTTTT. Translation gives CASSFSGTLNTGELFF.

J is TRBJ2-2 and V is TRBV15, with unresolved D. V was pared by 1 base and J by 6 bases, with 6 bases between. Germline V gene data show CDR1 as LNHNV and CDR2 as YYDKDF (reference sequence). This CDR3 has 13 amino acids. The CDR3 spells CATSRVPSGELFF. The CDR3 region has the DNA TGTGCCACCAGCAGAGTACCATCCGGGGAGCTGTTTTTT.

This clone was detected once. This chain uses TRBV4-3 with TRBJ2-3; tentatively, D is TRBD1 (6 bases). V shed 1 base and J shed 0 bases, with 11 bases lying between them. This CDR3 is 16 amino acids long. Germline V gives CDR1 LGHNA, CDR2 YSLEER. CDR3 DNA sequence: TGCGCCAGCAGCCAAGGTGGGGGCGCTAGCACAGATACGCAGTATTTT. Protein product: CASSQGGGASTDTQYF.

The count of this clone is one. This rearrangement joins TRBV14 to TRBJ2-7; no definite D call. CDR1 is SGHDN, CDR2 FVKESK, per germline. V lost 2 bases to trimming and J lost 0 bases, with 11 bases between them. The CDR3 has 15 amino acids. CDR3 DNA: TGTGCCAGCAGCCAAATCGGTCAGAGCTCCTACGAGCAGTACTTC. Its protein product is CASSQIGQSSYEQYF.

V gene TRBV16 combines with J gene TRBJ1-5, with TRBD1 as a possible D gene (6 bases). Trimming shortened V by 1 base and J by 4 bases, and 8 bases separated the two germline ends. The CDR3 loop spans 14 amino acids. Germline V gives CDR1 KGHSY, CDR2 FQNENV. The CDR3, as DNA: TGTGCCAGCAGCCAATTACAGGGAAATCAGCCCCAGCATTTT. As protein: CASSQLQGNQPQHF. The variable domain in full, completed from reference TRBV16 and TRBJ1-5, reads GEEVAQTPKHLVRGEGQKAKLYCAPIKGHSYVFWYQQVLKNEFKFLISFQNENVFDETGMPKERFSAKCLPNSPCSLEIQATKLEDSAVYFCASSQLQGNQPQHFGDGTRLSIL.

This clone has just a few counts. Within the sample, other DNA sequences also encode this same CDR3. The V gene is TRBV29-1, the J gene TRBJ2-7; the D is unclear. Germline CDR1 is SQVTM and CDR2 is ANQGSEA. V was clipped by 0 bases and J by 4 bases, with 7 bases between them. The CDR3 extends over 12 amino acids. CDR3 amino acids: CSVEESGYEQYF. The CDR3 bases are TGCAGCGTTGAAGAAAGTGGGTACGAGCAGTACTTC.

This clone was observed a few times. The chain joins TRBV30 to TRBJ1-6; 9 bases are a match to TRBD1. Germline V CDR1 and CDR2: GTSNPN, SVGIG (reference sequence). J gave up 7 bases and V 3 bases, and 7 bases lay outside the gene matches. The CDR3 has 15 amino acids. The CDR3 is CAWRTGGAWNSPLHF. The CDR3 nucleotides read TGTGCCTGGAGAACAGGGGGCGCGTGGAATTCACCCCTCCACTTT.

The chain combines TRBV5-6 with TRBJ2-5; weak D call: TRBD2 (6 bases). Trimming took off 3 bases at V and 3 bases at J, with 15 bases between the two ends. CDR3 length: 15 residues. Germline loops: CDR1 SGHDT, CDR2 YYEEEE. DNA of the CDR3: TGTGCCAGCAGCTCCCCGGGGGATGGTAAAGAGACCCAGTACTTC. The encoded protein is CASSSPGDGKETQYF.

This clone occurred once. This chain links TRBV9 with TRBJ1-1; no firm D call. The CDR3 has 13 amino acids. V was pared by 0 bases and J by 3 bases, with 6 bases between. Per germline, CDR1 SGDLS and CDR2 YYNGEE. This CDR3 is CASSVGPHTEAFF. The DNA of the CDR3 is TGTGCCAGCAGCGTAGGACCGCACACTGAAGCTTTCTTT.

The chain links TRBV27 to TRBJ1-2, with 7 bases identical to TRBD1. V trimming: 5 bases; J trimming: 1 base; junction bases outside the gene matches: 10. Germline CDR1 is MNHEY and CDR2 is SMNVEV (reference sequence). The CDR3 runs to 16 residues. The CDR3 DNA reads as TGTGCCAGCAGTCCAACAGGGGATCGGTTTAACTATGGCTACACCTTC. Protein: CASSPTGDRFNYGYTF.

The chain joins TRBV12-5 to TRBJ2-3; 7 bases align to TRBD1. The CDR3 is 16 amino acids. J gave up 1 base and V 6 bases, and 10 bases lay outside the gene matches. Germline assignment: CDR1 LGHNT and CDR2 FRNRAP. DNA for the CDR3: TGTGCTAGTGGCTACGGATGGCAGGGGGGCACAGATACGCAGTATTTT. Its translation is CASGYGWQGGTDTQYF.